This T cell receptor beta chain originates from a study of identifying expanded T cells in peripheral blood. The CDR3 contains 16 residues. Trimming cost V 1 base and J 5 bases, with 15 bases left between them. Germline CDR1 and CDR2: SGHTA and FQGNSA. Data came from immunoSEQ multiplex PCR; TCRdb stores just in-frame clones and leaves some out. The sample consists of 95,000 to 100,000 clones, approximately 90% of them appearing once. The sample taken for sequencing was blood. This chain joins TRBV7-2 and TRBJ1-5; tentative D call: TRBD1 (6 bases). This clonotype was sampled from a person aged 18 to 70 in good health. CDR3 sequence (DNA): TGTGCCAGCAGCTTAGAATGGAACAGGGTCGATCAGCCCCAGCATTTT. Translated, it gives CASSLEWNRVDQPQHF.